Listed here are 20 T cell receptor beta chains from one sample, sequenced in a study of blood T cell repertoires in COVID-19. Data came from immunoSEQ multiplex PCR; TCRdb stores just in-frame clones and leaves some out. Here the sample spans about 480,000 clones, more than 75% being singletons. The sequenced sample was PBMCs or T cells enriched from blood (not recorded which). The receptors come from a woman in her forties who had recovered from COVID-19.

This chain joins TRBV9 and TRBJ2-7; 8 bases fit TRBD2. Trimming took 0 bases from V and 10 from J; bases not matched to a gene: 6. Germline V CDR1 and CDR2: SGDLS, YYNGEE. The CDR3 runs 13 residues. The CDR3 is CASSVGGAGEQYF. The CDR3 region has the DNA TGTGCCAGCAGCGTAGGGGGAGCGGGAGAACAGTACTTC.

The chain links TRBV19 to TRBJ2-1, with D possibly matching TRBD2 (6 bases). Trimming cost V 1 base and J 15 bases, with 10 bases left between them. This CDR3 spans 11 amino acids. Germline CDR1 and CDR2: LNHDA and SQIVND (reference sequence). As DNA, the CDR3 is TGTGCCAGTAGTATAGGCGGGGCCCCGTTCTTC. This translates into CASSIGGAPFF.

The chain recombines TRBV15 with TRBJ1-6, with D uncertain. Germline V gene lookup returns CDR1 LNHNV and CDR2 YYDKDF (reference sequence). Trimming took off 2 bases at V and 7 bases at J, with 6 bases between the two ends. This CDR3 has 13 residues. DNA of the CDR3: TGTGCCACCAGCAGAACTCTAAATTCACCCCTCCACTTT. Its translation: CATSRTLNSPLHF.

The chain recombines TRBV9 with TRBJ1-1; D is possibly TRBD1 (5 bases). Per the germline V gene, CDR1 is SGDLS and CDR2 is YYNGEE. CDR3 length: 15 residues. V lost 4 bases and J 5 bases, leaving 18 bases between the germline ends. Here the CDR3 reads CASSPPGPGGTEAFF. The DNA for the CDR3 is TGTGCCAGCAGCCCCCCGGGACCGGGGGGGACTGAAGCTTTCTTT.

CDR3 bases: TGTGCCAGCACCGCGACGGGACACACCTACGAGCAGTACTTC. Translation: CASTATGHTYEQYF. This chain joins TRBV7-9 and TRBJ2-7, with D perhaps matching TRBD1 (6 bases). The length of the CDR3 is 14 residues. V was shortened by 7 bases and J by 2 bases, with 15 bases between the two germline ends. Germline V CDR1 and CDR2: SEHNR, FQNEAQ (reference sequence).

This rearrangement joins TRBV27 to TRBJ1-1; D remains unclear. The CDR3 is 15 residues long. The ends were cut back, 0 bases at V and 0 bases at J, with 8 bases in the middle. Germline loops: CDR1 MNHEY, CDR2 SMNVEV (reference sequence). CDR3 sequence (DNA): TGTGCCAGCAGTTTATCGGGCAGTGTGAACACTGAAGCTTTCTTT. This translates into CASSLSGSVNTEAFF.

The V call is TRBV18, the J call TRBJ1-1; 9 bases line up with TRBD1. The J segment lost 11 bases and the V segment lost 6 bases, leaving 10 bases of the junction unmatched. This CDR3 region has 13 residues. Germline V CDR1 and CDR2: KGHSH, LQKENI. Here the CDR3 DNA reads TGTGCCAGCTCCCAGGACAGGGGTTCAGGGGCTTTCTTT. Translated: CASSQDRGSGAFF.

V and J are TRBV7-2 and TRBJ2-2; 7 bases fit TRBD1. The CDR3 length is 15 residues. J gave up 1 base and V 3 bases, and 2 bases lay outside the gene matches. Germline V lookup: CDR1 SGHTA, CDR2 FQGNSA. This CDR3 is CASSLGQMNTGELFF. The CDR3 DNA reads TGTGCCAGCAGCTTGGGACAGATGAACACCGGGGAGCTGTTTTTT. Filled out from reference TRBV7-2 and TRBJ2-2, the complete variable domain reads GAGVSQSPSNKVTEKGKDVELRCDPISGHTALYWYRQSLGQGLEFLIYFQGNSAPDKSGLPSDRFSAERTGGSVSTLTIQRTQQEDSAVYLCASSLGQMNTGELFFGEGSRLTVL.

The V call is TRBV20-1, the J call TRBJ1-1; the D gene is possibly TRBD1 (5 bases). The CDR3 extends over 11 amino acids. Germline values: CDR1 DFQATT, CDR2 SNEGSKA (reference sequence). V shed 5 bases and J shed 5 bases, with 9 bases lying between them. CDR3 sequence: CSALGGTEAFF. DNA of the CDR3: TGCAGTGCTTTGGGGGGGACTGAAGCTTTCTTT.

The rearrangement links TRBV9 to TRBJ2-7, with TRBD2 identical over 9 bases. With V trimmed by 4 bases and J by 3 bases, 11 bases remained unmatched. The CDR3 length is 16 residues. Germline V gene lookup returns CDR1 SGDLS and CDR2 YYNGEE. CDR3 bases: TGTGCCAGCAGCCCTTCAAATAGCGGGAGTTTCTACGAGCAGTACTTC. Translated: CASSPSNSGSFYEQYF.

The chain combines TRBV3-1 (or the pseudogene TRBV3-2) with TRBJ1-2; a possible D gene is TRBD1 (6 bases). CDR3 length: 13 amino acids. The germline V gene encodes CDR1 LGHDT and CDR2 YNNKEL (reference sequence). V lost 4 bases, J lost 7 bases, and 13 bases lay in between. CDR3: CASSPGAVGGYTF. DNA of the CDR3: TGTGCCAGCAGCCCAGGGGCAGTCGGTGGCTACACCTTC.

The J gene is TRBJ2-1, the V gene TRBV4-2; 10 nucleotides align to TRBD2. Germline-derived CDR1 and CDR2 are LGHNA and YNFKEQ. The V segment lost 1 base and the J segment 7 bases; nucleotides outside the gene matches: 7. The CDR3 is 16 amino acids. Here the CDR3 reads CASSQGPSGSGNEQFF. In DNA, the CDR3 is TGTGCCAGCAGCCAAGGGCCTAGCGGGAGTGGAAATGAGCAGTTCTTC.

The CDR3 protein is CASGHGDTEAFF. CDR3 bases: TGTGCCAGCGGACACGGCGACACTGAAGCTTTCTTT. This chain uses TRBV27 with TRBJ1-1; weak D call: TRBD1 (5 bases). CDR1 and CDR2 from the germline V gene are MNHEY and SMNVEV (reference sequence). V was clipped by 8 bases and J by 3 bases, with 10 bases between them. The CDR3 is made up of 12 amino acids.

V gene TRBV30 combines with J gene TRBJ1-2; 7 nucleotides align to TRBD1. The ends lost 2 bases at V and 0 bases at J; junction bases unmatched: 6. This CDR3 comprises 15 residues. CDR1 is GTSNPN, CDR2 SVGIG, per germline (reference sequence). The CDR3 spells CAWSQGTETNYGYTF. CDR3 nucleotides: TGTGCCTGGAGTCAGGGGACAGAAACTAACTATGGCTACACCTTC.

The gene calls are TRBV12-5 and TRBJ2-3; tentatively, D is TRBD2 (5 bases). This CDR3 spans 15 amino acids. The germline V gene encodes CDR1 LGHNT and CDR2 FRNRAP. The V gene lost 1 base and the J gene lost 3 bases, with 11 bases spanning the gap. The CDR3 DNA follows: TGTGCTAGTGGTTTGGATTACCTAGCAACAGATACGCAGTATTTT. It yields the protein CASGLDYLATDTQYF.

The gene calls are TRBV4-1 and TRBJ2-3; TRBD2 matches 7 bases. Germline assignment: CDR1 MGHRA and CDR2 YSYEKL. J gave up 5 bases and V 5 bases, and 16 bases lay outside the gene matches. This CDR3 region has 17 residues. Here the CDR3 reads CASSSGTAYPDRDTQYF. CDR3 DNA sequence: TGCGCCAGCAGCAGCGGGACCGCCTACCCAGACAGAGATACGCAGTATTTT.

V gene TRBV5-1 combines with J gene TRBJ2-5; 11 bases agree with TRBD2. CDR3 length equals 15 residues. Germline assignment: CDR1 SGHRS and CDR2 YFSETQ. The V segment lost 4 bases and the J segment 1 base; nucleotides outside the gene matches: 3. The CDR3 DNA follows: TGCGCCAGCAGCGGGACTAGCGGCATCCAAGAGACCCAGTACTTC. Amino acid sequence: CASSGTSGIQETQYF. The full variable domain, in which reference TRBV5-1 and TRBJ2-5 provide the parts outside the CDR3, is KAGVTQTPRYLIKTRGQQVTLSCSPISGHRSVSWYQQTPGQGLQFLFEYFSETQRNKGNFPGRFSGRQFSNSRSEMNVSTLELGDSALYLCASSGTSGIQETQYFGPGTRLLVL.

The V call is TRBV11-3, the J call TRBJ2-5, with D hard to call. Trimming took 5 bases from V and 4 from J, leaving 14 bases between them. This CDR3 region has 14 residues. Looked up from germline, CDR1 is SGHNT and CDR2 is YENEEA. The CDR3 spells CASSPSAVSETQYF. The CDR3 region has the DNA TGTGCCAGCAGCCCCTCGGCGGTATCAGAGACCCAGTACTTC. Using reference TRBV11-3 and TRBJ2-5 for the parts outside the CDR3, the full variable domain is EAGVVQSPRYKIIEKKQPVAFWCNPISGHNTLYWYLQNLGQGPELLIRYENEEAVDDSQLPKDRFSAERLKGVDSTLKIQPAELGDSAVYLCASSPSAVSETQYFGPGTRLLVL.

The rearrangement uses TRBV7-9 and TRBJ2-1; TRBD1 agrees at 9 bases. This CDR3 is 17 amino acids long. V shed 0 bases and J 2 bases; nucleotides not matched to a gene: 5. Germline-derived CDR1 and CDR2 are SEHNR and FQNEAQ (reference sequence). The chain's CDR3 is CASSLARGQGPYNEQFF. CDR3 nucleotide sequence: TGTGCCAGCAGCTTAGCGCGGGGACAGGGCCCCTACAATGAGCAGTTCTTC.

This clone was seen a single time. The chain links TRBV7-2 to TRBJ2-1; tentatively, D is TRBD1 (5 bases). Trimming stripped 1 base from V and 15 bases from J, with 19 bases between. The V gene's germline CDR1 is SGHTA and CDR2 FQGNSA. The length of the CDR3 is 14 residues. CDR3 nucleotides: TGTGCCAGCAGCTTAGAGGACACGTTTCTTGAAGCGTTCTTC. As protein: CASSLEDTFLEAFF. The entire variable domain, with the rest obtained from reference TRBV7-2 and TRBJ2-1, is as follows: GAGVSQSPSNKVTEKGKDVELRCDPISGHTALYWYRQSLGQGLEFLIYFQGNSAPDKSGLPSDRFSAERTGGSVSTLTIQRTQQEDSAVYLCASSLEDTFLEAFFGPGTRLTVL.